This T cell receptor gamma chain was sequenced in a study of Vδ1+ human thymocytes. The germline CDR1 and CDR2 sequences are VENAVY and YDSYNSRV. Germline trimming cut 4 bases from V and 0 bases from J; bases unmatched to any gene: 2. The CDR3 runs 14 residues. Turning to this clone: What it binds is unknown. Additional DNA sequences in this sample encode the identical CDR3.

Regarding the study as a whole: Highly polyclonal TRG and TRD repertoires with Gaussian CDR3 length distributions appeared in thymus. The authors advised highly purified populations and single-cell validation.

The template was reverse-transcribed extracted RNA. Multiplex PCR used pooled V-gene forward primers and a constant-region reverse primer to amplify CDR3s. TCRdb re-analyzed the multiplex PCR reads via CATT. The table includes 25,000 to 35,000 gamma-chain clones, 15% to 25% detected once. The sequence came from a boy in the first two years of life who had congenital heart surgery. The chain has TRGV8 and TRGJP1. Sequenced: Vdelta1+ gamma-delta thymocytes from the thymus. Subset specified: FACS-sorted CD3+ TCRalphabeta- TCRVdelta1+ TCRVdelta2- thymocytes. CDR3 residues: CATWEDTTGWFKIF. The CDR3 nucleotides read TGTGCCACCTGGGAAGATACCACTGGTTGGTTCAAGATATTT.